A single T cell receptor (beta chain) is shown here with its context. The data belong to a study of beta chain features in type 1 diabetes. The entirety of the isolated RNA underwent reverse transcription, so expressed TCRB transcripts were sequenced. Assay used: immunoSEQ multiplex PCR; TCRdb lists only in-frame clones, some missing. The table has under 500,000 clones, approximately 28% seen once. The sequence came from a man younger than 35 in good health. Input material: naive CD4+ T cells from blood.

The CDR3, as DNA: TGTGCCAGCAGCTTGATCGCCAGGAGTGAGCAGTTCTTC. This sequence encodes CASSLIARSEQFF. The V and J genes are TRBV5-6 and TRBJ2-1; no clear D gene. The V gene lost 1 base and the J gene lost 9 bases, with 11 bases spanning the gap. This CDR3 has 13 amino acids. The germline gives CDR1 SGHDT, CDR2 YYEEEE.